The sequence of this T cell receptor beta chain was determined in a study of T cells after posttransplantation cyclophosphamide. Study-level points and caveats: Skin or GI-infiltrating T cells shared few TRB sequences with blood.

Trimming stripped 0 bases from V and 0 bases from J, with 8 bases between. The length of the CDR3 is 15 residues. In germline, CDR1 is KGHSH, CDR2 LQKENI. A marrow graft followed busulfan-fludarabine conditioning, with cyclophosphamide on days +3 and +4. On this clone: The antigen is not known.

Assay used: immunoSEQ multiplex PCR; TCRdb lists only in-frame clones, some missing. The data show some 7,100 clones, with roughly four fifths seen just once and 15% to 20% held by the top ten. The gene calls are TRBV18 and TRBJ1-2, with a tentative D call TRBD1 (5 bases). The sequence was collected from a female patient between 35 and 55 years old who received an allogeneic stem cell transplant from a related donor, was CMV-positive, and had no GVHD. A share of the T cells may be of graft donor origin. The material was CD4+ T cells sorted from blood, obtained more than 950 days after allogeneic stem cell transplant with posttransplant cyclophosphamide. The CDR3 loop reads CASSPPAGTNYGYTF. The CDR3 DNA reads as TGTGCCAGCTCACCACCGGCAGGGACTAACTATGGCTACACCTTC.